This T cell receptor (beta chain) was observed in a study of blood T cell repertoires in COVID-19. Study information: Sites across the United States, Italy and Spain contributed samples from acute and convalescent COVID-19. T cells, B-cell-depleted T cells, or PBMCs supplied cDNA or gDNA.

V was clipped by 2 bases and J by 5 bases, with 12 bases between them. Germline CDR1 MNHNS, CDR2 SASEGT. CDR3 size: 14 residues. Original handling: Estimation of nucleated cell counts was performed using reference gene primer amplification. The protocol was immunoSEQ multiplex PCR, while the TCRdb copy is restricted to in-frame clones and leaves out a portion. V, J and clone size derive from that table, while D and trimming were established from the DNA sequence. The data contain about 270,000 clones, 75% to 90% of them singletons. Sequenced sample: peripheral blood. This chain connects TRBV6-1 to TRBJ1-1; the D gene is possibly TRBD1 (5 bases). This TCR derives from a woman between 65 and 79 years old with COVID-19, enrolled during active disease. The CDR3 region has the DNA TGTGCCAGCAGTGAAATGCAGGGTTATACTGAAGCTTTCTTT. Amino acid sequence: CASSEMQGYTEAFF.